These 30 T cell receptor beta chains originate from one sample sequenced in a study of cytomegalovirus exposure and HLA in healthy donors. The PCR used 60 Vbeta and 13 Jbeta primers. Clones were sequenced by immunoSEQ multiplex PCR, and TCRdb holds only the in-frame ones, with some missing. The sample records roughly 250,000 clones, just under 85% being singletons. The sample taken for sequencing was PBMCs. The receptors were gathered from a woman in her thirties or forties in good health and CMV-seropositive.

This chain uses TRBV29-1 with TRBJ2-2, with D possibly being TRBD2 (5 bases). Trimming shortened V by 6 bases and J by 13 bases, and 24 bases separated the two germline ends. The CDR3 has 14 amino acids. From germline, CDR1 is SQVTM and CDR2 ANQGSEA. In nucleotides, the CDR3 is TGCAGCGTAGAGCTCGGGGTTTCCCCGGGCGGGCTGTTTTTT. Its protein product is CSVELGVSPGGLFF.

This clone was recorded once. The V gene is TRBV29-1, the J gene TRBJ2-1, with 8 positions matching TRBD2. The CDR3 is 14 amino acids. CDR1 and CDR2 (germline): SQVTM, ANQGSEA. V shed 8 bases, J shed 2 bases, and the junction held 8 bases outside the gene matches. CDR3 coding DNA: TGCAGCTATACAATAGCGGGGACCTACAATGAGCAGTTCTTC. Its translation is CSYTIAGTYNEQFF.

The gene calls are TRBV28 and TRBJ1-2; TRBD1 aligns across 7 bases. The CDR3 has 13 amino acids. With V trimmed by 6 bases and J by 8 bases, 9 bases remained unmatched. The germline V gene has CDR1 MDHEN and CDR2 SYDVKM. The CDR3 region is CASRQMTGSGYTF. Here the CDR3 DNA reads TGTGCCAGCAGGCAAATGACAGGGAGCGGCTACACCTTC.

This clone is a singleton in its sample. The chain joins TRBV27 to TRBJ2-4; TRBD1 is a possible D gene (6 bases). V lost 2 bases and J lost 0, with 8 bases in between. Per germline, CDR1 MNHEY and CDR2 SMNVEV (reference sequence). This CDR3 has 15 amino acids. The CDR3 loop reads CASSLTGLAKNIQYF. The CDR3 DNA reads TGTGCCAGCAGTTTAACAGGGTTAGCCAAAAACATTCAGTACTTC.

The chain employs TRBV4-1 and TRBJ2-7; TRBD2 agrees at 7 bases. The V segment lost 1 base and the J segment 4 bases; nucleotides outside the gene matches: 4. CDR1 MGHRA and CDR2 YSYEKL come from the germline V gene. This CDR3 region has 14 residues. In DNA, the CDR3 is TGCGCCAGCAGCCAAGGGGAGGGAAGGTACGAGCAGTACTTC. Protein product: CASSQGEGRYEQYF.

DNA for the CDR3: TGTGCCAGCAGCTTAGGTGGGGGGTGGCCCCAGCATTTT. Its translation is CASSLGGGWPQHF. The chain joins TRBV7-9 to TRBJ1-5, with D maybe TRBD1 (5 bases). The ends were cut back, 1 base at V and 9 bases at J, with 10 bases in the middle. In germline, CDR1 is SEHNR, CDR2 FQNEAQ (reference sequence). The CDR3 runs to 13 residues.

In DNA form, the CDR3 reads TGTGCCACCAGCAGGGGGACAGGGGGCAACACTGAAGCTTTCTTT. Amino acid sequence: CATSRGTGGNTEAFF. The V call is TRBV15, the J call TRBJ1-1; 12 bases map to TRBD1. Unmatched junction bases numbered 1, after V lost 3 bases and J lost 2 bases. Germline V gene sequence: CDR1 LNHNV, CDR2 YYDKDF (reference sequence). CDR3 length: 15 amino acids.

The chain uses TRBV7-9 and TRBJ2-7; 9 nucleotides align to TRBD1. The V segment lost 3 bases and the J segment 5 bases; nucleotides outside the gene matches: 8. The CDR3 has 15 amino acids. Germline CDR1 and CDR2: SEHNR and FQNEAQ (reference sequence). The CDR3 DNA sequence: TGTGCCAGCAGCTTCCTTACAGGGGGCATCGACGAGCAGTACTTC. This translates into CASSFLTGGIDEQYF. The full variable domain, with the rest looked up from reference TRBV7-9 and TRBJ2-7, is DTGVSQNPRHKITKRGQNVTFRCDPISEHNRLYWYRQTLGQGPEFLTYFQNEAQLEKSRLLSDRFSAERPKGSFSTLEIQRTEQGDSAMYLCASSFLTGGIDEQYFGPGTRLTVT.

Comment on this clone: Likely a read error: the CDR3 ends without its conserved phenylalanine or tryptophan. The rearrangement links TRBV27 to TRBJ2-3, with D uncertain. The V gene lost 2 bases and the J gene lost 6 bases, with 9 bases spanning the gap. This CDR3 is 13 amino acids long. Germline lookup yields CDR1 MNHEY and CDR2 SMNVEV (reference sequence). Here the CDR3 reads CASSLGPRDTQYL. The CDR3 DNA follows: TGTGCCAGCAGTTTAGGGCCCCGGGATACGCAGTATCTT.

The chain uses TRBV2 and TRBJ2-7, with 9 bases identical to TRBD2. The V and J ends lost 3 bases and 6 bases, in that order; junction bases with no gene match: 3. Germline V gene lookup returns CDR1 SNHLY and CDR2 FYNNEI. The CDR3 is made up of 13 amino acids. In DNA form, the CDR3 reads TGTGCCAGCAGTGATAGCGGGAGAAGCGAGCAGTACTTC. Protein: CASSDSGRSEQYF. The whole variable domain, remainder taken from reference TRBV2 and TRBJ2-7, is EPEVTQTPSHQVTQMGQEVILRCVPISNHLYFYWYRQILGQKVEFLVSFYNNEISEKSEIFDDQFSVERPDGSNFTLKIRSTKLEDSAMYFCASSDSGRSEQYFGPGTRLTVT.

The V call is TRBV5-5, the J call TRBJ2-7, with 7 bases matching TRBD1. Germline lookup yields CDR1 SGHKS and CDR2 YYEKEE (reference sequence). The CDR3 contains 15 residues. V trimming: 0 bases; J trimming: 2 bases; junction bases outside the gene matches: 5. The CDR3 loop reads CASSLERGPTYEQYF. The CDR3 DNA is TGTGCCAGCAGCTTGGAAAGGGGGCCCACCTACGAGCAGTACTTC.

The chain combines TRBV9 with TRBJ1-2; D perhaps matches TRBD1 (6 bases). The germline V gene encodes CDR1 SGDLS and CDR2 YYNGEE. There are 16 residues in the CDR3. The germline V and J ends were trimmed by 4 bases and 8 bases, with 24 bases remaining between them. CDR3 in DNA: TGTGCCAGCAGCCCGCCTGATGGGGGCCCCCCGGGGGGCTACACCTTC. Protein product: CASSPPDGGPPGGYTF.

This chain joins TRBV4-1 and TRBJ2-4, with D unclear. This CDR3 contains 17 residues. The V and J ends lost 0 bases and 1 base respectively, with 13 bases between them. Germline lookup yields CDR1 MGHRA and CDR2 YSYEKL. CDR3: CASSQDESADAKNIQYF. In DNA, the CDR3 is TGCGCCAGCAGCCAAGATGAGTCGGCGGATGCCAAAAACATTCAGTACTTC.

This clone occurred a few times. The rearrangement links TRBV19 to TRBJ2-5; 7 bases line up with TRBD1. Trimming at V came to 3 bases and at J to 5 bases, leaving 6 bases not matched to a gene. Germline assignment: CDR1 LNHDA and CDR2 SQIVND (reference sequence). The CDR3 is made up of 14 amino acids. Here the CDR3 DNA reads TGTGCCAGTAGTATTACAGGGGCGCCGGAGACCCAGTACTTC. It specifies CASSITGAPETQYF.

This chain connects TRBV15 to TRBJ2-5; D is possibly TRBD1 (6 bases). The CDR3 has 15 residues. The germline V gene encodes CDR1 LNHNV and CDR2 YYDKDF (reference sequence). The V end was cut by 6 bases, the J end by 5 bases, with 19 bases between. CDR3 bases: TGTGCCACCAGTAAGAGTTGGGGGCGCGGGGAGACCCAGTACTTC. Its translation: CATSKSWGRGETQYF.

The rearrangement joins TRBV27 to TRBJ2-1; D is unresolved. Trimming shortened V by 5 bases and J by 5 bases, and 10 bases separated the two germline ends. The CDR3 sequence is 13 residues long. Germline V CDR1 and CDR2: MNHEY, SMNVEV (reference sequence). In DNA form, the CDR3 reads TGTGCCAGCAGTCCCCCTATGAACAATGAGCAGTTCTTC. Encoded protein: CASSPPMNNEQFF.

This chain joins TRBV18 and TRBJ1-5; possibly TRBD1 for D (5 bases). Germline CDR1 and CDR2: KGHSH and LQKENI. Trimming stripped 3 bases from V and 4 bases from J, with 7 bases between. This CDR3 is 13 amino acids long. The CDR3 bases are TGTGCCAGCTCACCGACAGAGAATCAGCCCCAGCATTTT. It yields the protein CASSPTENQPQHF.

A single count supports this clone. This rearrangement joins TRBV27 to TRBJ2-5; TRBD1 matches at 8 bases. The closer fit of TRBJ2-7 to the DNA end suggests the J call may be wrong. Germline CDR1 is MNHEY and CDR2 is SMNVEV (reference sequence). The CDR3 length is 16 residues. The CDR3 loop is CASSLTGDRSSYEQYF. The CDR3 nucleotides read TGTGCCAGCAGCCTTACCGGGGACAGGAGCTCCTACGAGCAGTACTTC.

The V gene is TRBV27, the J gene TRBJ2-3, with 8 positions matching TRBD1. Germline loops: CDR1 MNHEY, CDR2 SMNVEV (reference sequence). V trimming: 3 bases; J trimming: 5 bases; junction bases outside the gene matches: 4. This CDR3 contains 14 residues. The CDR3 DNA sequence: TGTGCCAGCAGTTTCGCAGGGGGCGTAGATACGCAGTATTTT. Amino acid sequence: CASSFAGGVDTQYF.

V gene TRBV6-1 combines with J gene TRBJ2-5, with TRBD2 identical over 7 bases. Trimming cost V 3 bases and J 7 bases; bases outside gene matches: 2. The germline CDR1 and CDR2 sequences are MNHNS and SASEGT. CDR3 length equals 12 residues. The CDR3: CASSEGEGTQYF. CDR3 nucleotide sequence: TGTGCCAGCAGTGAGGGGGAGGGGACCCAGTACTTC.

V usage is TRBV30 and J usage is TRBJ2-2; the match to TRBD1 covers 8 bases. The V gene's germline CDR1 is GTSNPN and CDR2 SVGIG (reference sequence). The CDR3 contains 14 residues. The J segment lost 2 bases and the V segment lost 3 bases, leaving 2 bases of the junction unmatched. The CDR3: CAWSRGQNTGELFF. The CDR3 nucleotides read TGTGCCTGGAGCAGGGGGCAAAACACCGGGGAGCTGTTTTTT.

V is TRBV5-1 and J is TRBJ2-3; possibly TRBD2 for D (6 bases). In germline, CDR1 is SGHRS, CDR2 YFSETQ. There are 16 residues in the CDR3. V was pared by 4 bases and J by 2 bases, with 17 bases between. The CDR3 spells CASSLPAGSPTDTQYF. In DNA form, the CDR3 reads TGCGCCAGCAGCCTGCCAGCGGGCTCCCCCACAGATACGCAGTATTTT.

The chain uses TRBV29-1 and TRBJ1-1, with 8 bases lining up with TRBD1. CDR1 SQVTM and CDR2 ANQGSEA come from the germline V gene. The J segment lost 0 bases and the V segment lost 5 bases, leaving 5 bases of the junction unmatched. This CDR3 comprises 14 residues. CDR3 nucleotide sequence: TGCAGCGTTTTCGCGGGACAGGTGAACACTGAAGCTTTCTTT. Protein product: CSVFAGQVNTEAFF.

This chain connects TRBV7-9 to TRBJ1-5, with D perhaps TRBD1 (6 bases). The V and J ends lost 0 bases and 6 bases respectively, with 6 bases between them. Per the germline V gene, CDR1 is SEHNR and CDR2 is FQNEAQ (reference sequence). This CDR3 contains 13 residues. CDR3 sequence: CASSLAGGQPQHF. The CDR3 nucleotides are TGTGCCAGCAGCTTAGCAGGGGGTCAGCCCCAGCATTTT. Filled out from reference TRBV7-9 and TRBJ1-5, the complete variable domain reads DTGVSQNPRHKITKRGQNVTFRCDPISEHNRLYWYRQTLGQGPEFLTYFQNEAQLEKSRLLSDRFSAERPKGSFSTLEIQRTEQGDSAMYLCASSLAGGQPQHFGDGTRLSIL.

This chain connects TRBV7-2 to TRBJ2-7; TRBD2 matches 7 bases. Germline CDR1 is SGHTA and CDR2 is FQGNSA. CDR3 length: 17 residues. Losses at the gene ends were 1 base for V and 6 bases for J; bases not matched to a gene: 15. This CDR3 is CASSLEPLAAASAEQYF. The CDR3 DNA reads as TGTGCCAGCAGCTTAGAACCTCTAGCGGCAGCTTCCGCCGAGCAGTACTTC. The whole variable domain, filled in from reference TRBV7-2 and TRBJ2-7, reads GAGVSQSPSNKVTEKGKDVELRCDPISGHTALYWYRQSLGQGLEFLIYFQGNSAPDKSGLPSDRFSAERTGGSVSTLTIQRTQQEDSAVYLCASSLEPLAAASAEQYFGPGTRLTVT.

This chain joins TRBV29-1 and TRBJ2-2, with D possibly matching TRBD1 (5 bases). V lost 6 bases to trimming and J lost 7 bases, with 18 bases between them. The CDR3 contains 14 residues. Germline V lookup: CDR1 SQVTM, CDR2 ANQGSEA. The CDR3 loop reads CSVETVERNGELFF. CDR3 sequence (DNA): TGCAGCGTCGAGACAGTCGAGAGGAACGGGGAGCTGTTTTTT.

This sequence joins TRBV7-8 and TRBJ2-7, with a possible D match to TRBD1 (5 bases). The CDR3 spans 15 residues. V was trimmed by 4 bases and J by 3 bases, leaving 16 bases between them. Germline CDR1 reads SGHVS; CDR2 reads FQNEAQ. CDR3 nucleotide sequence: TGTGCCAGCAGCTCTCCGAGCAAGGGGCTCTACGAGCAGTACTTC. This gives the protein CASSSPSKGLYEQYF.

V usage is TRBV6-6 and J usage is TRBJ1-6; 9 nucleotides align to TRBD1. The trim removed 5 bases at V and 7 bases at J, leaving 3 bases unmatched. The CDR3 has 14 amino acids. From germline, CDR1 is MNHNY and CDR2 SVGAGI (reference sequence). The CDR3 DNA follows: TGTGCCAGCAGTCCGGGACAGGGAAATTCACCCCTCCACTTT. It encodes CASSPGQGNSPLHF.

CDR3 in DNA: TGTGCCAGCAGCTTTCCGGGACAGGGCTCTGGCTACACCTTC. It specifies CASSFPGQGSGYTF. The chain carries TRBV7-9 and TRBJ1-2; 9 bases are a match to TRBD1. V shed 3 bases and J 7 bases; nucleotides not matched to a gene: 6. CDR1 is SEHNR, CDR2 FQNEAQ, per germline (reference sequence). There are 14 residues in the CDR3.

J is TRBJ1-5 and V is TRBV7-2; D possibly corresponds to TRBD1 (5 bases). V was pared by 4 bases and J by 6 bases, with 13 bases between. Germline V gene data show CDR1 as SGHTA and CDR2 as FQGNSA. The CDR3 runs to 14 residues. DNA of the CDR3: TGTGCCAGCAGCTCGCGGGGGGAAGGTCAGCCCCAGCATTTT. Amino acids: CASSSRGEGQPQHF.